This T cell receptor beta chain is drawn from a study of cytomegalovirus exposure and HLA in healthy donors. The overall study: The 666 first-cohort repertoires shared a platform with the approximately 120 validation repertoires, as reported in a later analysis. Regarding the study as a whole: Subsequent analysis showed first-cohort TCR clusters tending to co-occur in over a hundred validation repertoires. Among TCR sequences, most were rare, though some public TCRs appeared in many donors. Reports indicated that the classifier achieved high specificity and sensitivity in diagnosing cytomegalovirus status.

This clone occurred a few times. Its antigen is not known. The sample contains more than one DNA sequence encoding this CDR3. V shed 4 bases, J shed 5 bases, and the junction held 7 bases outside the gene matches. The germline V gene has CDR1 SGHTA and CDR2 FQGNSA. CDR3 length equals 15 residues. This table comes from immunoSEQ multiplex PCR, and its TCRdb copy is limited to in-frame clones, with some not included. The table records some 240,000 clones, approximately 83% of them present only once. The TCR was taken from a woman in her 30s in good health and CMV-seropositive. The J gene is TRBJ2-7, the V gene TRBV7-2; 11 nucleotides agree with TRBD1. The source material was PBMCs. The CDR3 coding sequence is TGTGCCAGCAGCTGGGGACAGGGGGGTAGGAACGAGCAGTACTTC. Encoded protein: CASSWGQGGRNEQYF.